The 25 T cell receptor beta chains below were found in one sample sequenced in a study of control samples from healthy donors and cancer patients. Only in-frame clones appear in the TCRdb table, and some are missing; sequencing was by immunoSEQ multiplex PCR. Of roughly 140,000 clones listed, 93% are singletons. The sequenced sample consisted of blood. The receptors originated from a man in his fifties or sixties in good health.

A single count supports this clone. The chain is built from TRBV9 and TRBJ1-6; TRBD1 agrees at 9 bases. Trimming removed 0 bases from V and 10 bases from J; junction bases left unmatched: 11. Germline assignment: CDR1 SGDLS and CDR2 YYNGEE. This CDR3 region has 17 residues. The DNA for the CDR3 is TGTGCCAGCAGCGTAGTTTGGACAGGGGCGGTTGAATCACCCCTCCACTTT. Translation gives CASSVVWTGAVESPLHF.

CDR3 DNA: TGTGCCACCAGTGATTTGCAAGATACGCAGTATTTT. Its translation is CATSDLQDTQYF. V gene TRBV24-1 combines with J gene TRBJ2-3, with D unclear. The V gene's germline CDR1 is KGHDR and CDR2 SFDVKD. Trimming stripped 0 bases from V and 5 bases from J, with 2 bases between. This CDR3 has 12 residues.

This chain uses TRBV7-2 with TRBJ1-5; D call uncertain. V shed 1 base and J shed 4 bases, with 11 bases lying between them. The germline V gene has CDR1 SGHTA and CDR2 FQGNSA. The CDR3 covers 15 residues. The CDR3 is CASSLVWQLNQPQHF. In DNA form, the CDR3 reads TGTGCCAGCAGCTTAGTTTGGCAGCTAAATCAGCCCCAGCATTTT.

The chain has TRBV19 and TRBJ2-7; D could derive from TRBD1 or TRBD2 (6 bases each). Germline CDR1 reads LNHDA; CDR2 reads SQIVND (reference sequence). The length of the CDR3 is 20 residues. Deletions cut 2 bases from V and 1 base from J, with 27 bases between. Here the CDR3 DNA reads TGTGCCAGTAGTATACGTCAGCTGGTAAGGGGGGACGGTGGATCCTACGAGCAGTACTTC. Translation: CASSIRQLVRGDGGSYEQYF.

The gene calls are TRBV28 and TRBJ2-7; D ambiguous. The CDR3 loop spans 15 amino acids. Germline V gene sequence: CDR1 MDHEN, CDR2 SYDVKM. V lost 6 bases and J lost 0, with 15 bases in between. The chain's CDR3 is CASRVAGQSSYEQYF. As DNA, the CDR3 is TGTGCCAGCAGGGTTGCAGGTCAGAGCTCCTACGAGCAGTACTTC.

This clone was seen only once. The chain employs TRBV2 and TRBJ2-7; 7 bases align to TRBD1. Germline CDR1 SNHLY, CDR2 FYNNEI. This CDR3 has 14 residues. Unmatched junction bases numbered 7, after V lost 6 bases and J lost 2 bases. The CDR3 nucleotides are TGTGCCAGCAGAGCTCGGGACAGAGCCTACGAGCAGTACTTC. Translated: CASRARDRAYEQYF.

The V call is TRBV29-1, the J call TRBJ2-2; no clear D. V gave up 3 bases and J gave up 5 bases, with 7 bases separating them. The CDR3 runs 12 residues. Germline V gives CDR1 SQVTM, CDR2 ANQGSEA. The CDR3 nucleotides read TGCAGCGTTGACAGAGCTACCGGGGAGCTGTTTTTT. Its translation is CSVDRATGELFF.

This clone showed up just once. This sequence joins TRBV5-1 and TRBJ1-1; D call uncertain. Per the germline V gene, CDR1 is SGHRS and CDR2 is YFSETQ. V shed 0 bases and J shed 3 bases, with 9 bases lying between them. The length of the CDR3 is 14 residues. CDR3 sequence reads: CASSLAAADTEAFF. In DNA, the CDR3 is TGCGCCAGCAGCTTGGCGGCGGCAGACACTGAAGCTTTCTTT.

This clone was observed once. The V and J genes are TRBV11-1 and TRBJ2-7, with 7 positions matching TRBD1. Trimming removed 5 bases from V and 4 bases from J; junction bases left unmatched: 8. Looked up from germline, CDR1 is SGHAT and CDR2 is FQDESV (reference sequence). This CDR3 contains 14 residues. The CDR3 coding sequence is TGTGCCAGCAGCCCCAGGCAGGGGGAATACGAGCAGTACTTC. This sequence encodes CASSPRQGEYEQYF. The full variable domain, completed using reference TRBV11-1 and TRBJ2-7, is EAEVAQSPRYKITEKSQAVAFWCDPISGHATLYWYRQILGQGPELLVQFQDESVVDDSQLPKDRFSAERLKGVDSTLKIQPAELGDSAMYLCASSPRQGEYEQYFGPGTRLTVT.

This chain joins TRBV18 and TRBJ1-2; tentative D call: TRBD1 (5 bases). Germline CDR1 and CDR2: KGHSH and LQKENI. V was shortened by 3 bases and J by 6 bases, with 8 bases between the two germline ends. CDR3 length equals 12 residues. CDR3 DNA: TGTGCCAGCTCACCCAGGGCCGATGGCTACACCTTC. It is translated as CASSPRADGYTF. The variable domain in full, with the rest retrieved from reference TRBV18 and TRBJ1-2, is NAGVMQNPRHLVRRRGQEARLRCSPMKGHSHVYWYRQLPEEGLKFMVYLQKENIIDESGMPKERFSAEFPKEGPSILRIQQVVRGDSAAYFCASSPRADGYTFGSGTRLTVV.

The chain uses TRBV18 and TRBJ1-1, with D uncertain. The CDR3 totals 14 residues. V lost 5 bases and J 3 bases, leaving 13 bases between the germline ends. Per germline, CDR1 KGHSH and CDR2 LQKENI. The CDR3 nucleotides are TGTGCCAGCTCAGCGCCGCATATGGACACTGAAGCTTTCTTT. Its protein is CASSAPHMDTEAFF.

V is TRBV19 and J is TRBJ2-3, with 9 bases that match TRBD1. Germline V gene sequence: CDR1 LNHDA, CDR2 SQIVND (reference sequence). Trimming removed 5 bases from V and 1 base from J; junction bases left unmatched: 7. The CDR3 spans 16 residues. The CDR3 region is CASSVTGGRGTDTQYF. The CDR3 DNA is TGTGCCAGTAGTGTCACAGGGGGCAGGGGCACAGATACGCAGTATTTT. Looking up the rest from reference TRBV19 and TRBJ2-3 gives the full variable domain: DGGITQSPKYLFRKEGQNVTLSCEQNLNHDAMYWYRQDPGQGLRLIYYSQIVNDFQKGDIAEGYSVSREKKESFPLTVTSAQKNPTAFYLCASSVTGGRGTDTQYFGPGTRLTVL.

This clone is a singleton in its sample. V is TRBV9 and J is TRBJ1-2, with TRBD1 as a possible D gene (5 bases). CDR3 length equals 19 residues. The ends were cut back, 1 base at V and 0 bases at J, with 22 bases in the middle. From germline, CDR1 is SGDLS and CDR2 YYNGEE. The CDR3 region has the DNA TGTGCCAGCAGCGTATCACGGTCCGATTGGCGGGACTCTAACTATGGCTACACCTTC. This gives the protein CASSVSRSDWRDSNYGYTF.

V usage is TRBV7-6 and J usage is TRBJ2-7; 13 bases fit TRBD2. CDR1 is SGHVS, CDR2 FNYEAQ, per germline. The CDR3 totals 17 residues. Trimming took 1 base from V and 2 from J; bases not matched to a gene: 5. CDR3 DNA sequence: TGTGCCAGCAGCTTAGGGACTAGCGGGAGCGGAGCCTACGAGCAGTACTTC. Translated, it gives CASSLGTSGSGAYEQYF.

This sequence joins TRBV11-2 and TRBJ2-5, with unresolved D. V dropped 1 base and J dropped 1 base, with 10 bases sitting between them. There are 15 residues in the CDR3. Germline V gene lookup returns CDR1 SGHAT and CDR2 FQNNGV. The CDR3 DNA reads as TGTGCCAGCAGCTTAGCTTCAGTAGGCCAAGAGACCCAGTACTTC. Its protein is CASSLASVGQETQYF. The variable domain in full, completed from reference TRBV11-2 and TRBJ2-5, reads EAGVAQSPRYKIIEKRQSVAFWCNPISGHATLYWYQQILGQGPKLLIQFQNNGVVDDSQLPKDRFSAERLKGVDSTLKIQPAKLEDSAVYLCASSLASVGQETQYFGPGTRLLVL.

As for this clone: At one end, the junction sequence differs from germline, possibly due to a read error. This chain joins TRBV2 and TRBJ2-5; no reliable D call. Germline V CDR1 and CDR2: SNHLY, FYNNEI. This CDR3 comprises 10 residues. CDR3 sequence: CASKQLIAHF. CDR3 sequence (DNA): TGTGCCAGCAAACAACTTATCGCCCACTTC.

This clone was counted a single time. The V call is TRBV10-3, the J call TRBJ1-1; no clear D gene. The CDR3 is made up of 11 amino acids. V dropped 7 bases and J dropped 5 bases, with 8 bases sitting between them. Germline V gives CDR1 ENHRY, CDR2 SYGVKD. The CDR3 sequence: CAITYGTEAFF. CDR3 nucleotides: TGTGCCATCACCTACGGGACTGAAGCTTTCTTT.

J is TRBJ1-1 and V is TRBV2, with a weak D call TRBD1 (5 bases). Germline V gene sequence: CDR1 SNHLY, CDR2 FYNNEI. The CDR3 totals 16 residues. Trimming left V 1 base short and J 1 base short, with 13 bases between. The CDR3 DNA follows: TGTGCCAGCAGTGAAGGGTCGTCTCAGGGGAACACTGAAGCTTTCTTT. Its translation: CASSEGSSQGNTEAFF. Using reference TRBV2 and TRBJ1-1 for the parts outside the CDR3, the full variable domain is EPEVTQTPSHQVTQMGQEVILRCVPISNHLYFYWYRQILGQKVEFLVSFYNNEISEKSEIFDDQFSVERPDGSNFTLKIRSTKLEDSAMYFCASSEGSSQGNTEAFFGQGTRLTVV.

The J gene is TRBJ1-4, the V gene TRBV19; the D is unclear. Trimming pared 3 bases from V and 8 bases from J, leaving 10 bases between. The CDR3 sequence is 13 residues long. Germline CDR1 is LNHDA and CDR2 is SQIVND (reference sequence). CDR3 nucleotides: TGTGCCAGTAGTATCGCCCGCAAGGAAAAACTGTTTTTT. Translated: CASSIARKEKLFF. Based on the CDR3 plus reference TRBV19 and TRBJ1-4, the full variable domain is DGGITQSPKYLFRKEGQNVTLSCEQNLNHDAMYWYRQDPGQGLRLIYYSQIVNDFQKGDIAEGYSVSREKKESFPLTVTSAQKNPTAFYLCASSIARKEKLFFGSGTQLSVL.

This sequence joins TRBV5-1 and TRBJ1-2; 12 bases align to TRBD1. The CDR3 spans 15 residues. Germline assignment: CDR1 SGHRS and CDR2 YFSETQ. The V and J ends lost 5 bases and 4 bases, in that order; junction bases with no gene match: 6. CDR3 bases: TGCGCCAGCAGTCCTTCGGGACAGGGGGCCTATGGCTACACCTTC. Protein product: CASSPSGQGAYGYTF. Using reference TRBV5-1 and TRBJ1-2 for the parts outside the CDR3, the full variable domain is KAGVTQTPRYLIKTRGQQVTLSCSPISGHRSVSWYQQTPGQGLQFLFEYFSETQRNKGNFPGRFSGRQFSNSRSEMNVSTLELGDSALYLCASSPSGQGAYGYTFGSGTRLTVV.

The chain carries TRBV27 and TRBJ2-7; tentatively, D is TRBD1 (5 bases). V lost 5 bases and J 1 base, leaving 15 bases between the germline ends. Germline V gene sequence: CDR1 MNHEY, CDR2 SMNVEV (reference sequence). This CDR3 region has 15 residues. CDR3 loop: CASSKRPDKSYEQYF. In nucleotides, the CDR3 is TGTGCCAGCAGTAAGCGACCGGACAAGTCCTACGAGCAGTACTTC.

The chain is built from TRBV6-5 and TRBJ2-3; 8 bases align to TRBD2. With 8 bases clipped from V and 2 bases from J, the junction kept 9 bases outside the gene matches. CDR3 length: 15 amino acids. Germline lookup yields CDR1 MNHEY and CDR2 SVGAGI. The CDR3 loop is CASRRQRGLTDTQYF. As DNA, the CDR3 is TGTGCCAGCCGCCGCCAGCGGGGGCTCACAGATACGCAGTATTTT.

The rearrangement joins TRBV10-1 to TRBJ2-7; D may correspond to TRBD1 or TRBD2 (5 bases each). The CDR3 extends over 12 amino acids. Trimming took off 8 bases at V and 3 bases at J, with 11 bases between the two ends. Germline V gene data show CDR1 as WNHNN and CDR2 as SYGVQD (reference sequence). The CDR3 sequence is CASGTQGYEQYF. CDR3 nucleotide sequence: TGCGCCAGCGGGACGCAAGGCTACGAGCAGTACTTC.

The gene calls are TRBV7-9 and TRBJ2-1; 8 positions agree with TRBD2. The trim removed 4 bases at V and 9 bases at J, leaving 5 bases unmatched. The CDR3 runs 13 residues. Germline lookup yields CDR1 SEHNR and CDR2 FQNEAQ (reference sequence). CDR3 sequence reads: CASSSWTSFEQFF. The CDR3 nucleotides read TGTGCCAGCAGCTCCTGGACTAGCTTTGAGCAGTTCTTC.

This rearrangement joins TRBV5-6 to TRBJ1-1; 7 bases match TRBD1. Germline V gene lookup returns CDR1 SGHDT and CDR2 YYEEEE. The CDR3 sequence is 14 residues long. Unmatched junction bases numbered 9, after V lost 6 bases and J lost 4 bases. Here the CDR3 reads CASKRGQVSTEAFF. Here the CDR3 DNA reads TGTGCCAGCAAGCGAGGACAGGTGAGCACTGAAGCTTTCTTT.